This entry concerns a single T cell receptor (beta chain). Its specificity is unknown. The sample originates from a study of T cell repertoires in cytomegalovirus infection. Study overall: Public signatures in TCR beta pointed to CMV infection and matching HLA type. Points from the study as a whole: Predominance within the ex vivo response was attributable to HLA-C-restricted CMV-specific TCR beta clonotypes.

Germline CDR1 MDHEN, CDR2 SYDVKM. The CDR3 consists of 12 residues. The V gene lost 5 bases and the J gene lost 6 bases, with 9 bases spanning the gap. TCRdb ran MiXCR on the reads and lists one entry per CDR3 protein. The sample shows roughly 300,000 distinct CDR3 sequences, more than 20% of them seen only once. Specimen: PBMCs. The rearrangement uses TRBV28 and TRBJ2-3; unclear D gene. This sequence was found in a human donor in good health (CMV status not recorded). Some clones in this sample may be carry-over from other donors' samples. The CDR3 loop is CASSPGWDTQYF. CDR3 coding DNA: TGTGCCAGCAGTCCCGGATGGGATACGCAGTATTTT.